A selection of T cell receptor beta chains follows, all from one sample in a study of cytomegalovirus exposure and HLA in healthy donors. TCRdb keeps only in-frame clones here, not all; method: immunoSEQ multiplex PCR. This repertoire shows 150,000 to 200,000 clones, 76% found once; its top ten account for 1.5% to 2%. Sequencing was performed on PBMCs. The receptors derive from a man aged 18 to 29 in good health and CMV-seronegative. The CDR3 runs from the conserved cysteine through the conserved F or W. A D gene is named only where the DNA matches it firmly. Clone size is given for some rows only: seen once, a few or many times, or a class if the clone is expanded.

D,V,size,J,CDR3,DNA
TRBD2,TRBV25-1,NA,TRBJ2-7,CASRSGGAILYEQYF,TGTGCCAGCCGCTCCGGGGGGGCGATCTTATACGAGCAGTACTTC
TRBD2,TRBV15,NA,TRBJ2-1,CATSTTEAGGFYNEQFF,TGTGCCACCAGCACTACCGAAGCGGGGGGTTTTTACAATGAGCAGTTCTTC
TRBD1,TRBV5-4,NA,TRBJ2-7,CASSLAGGQGHEQYF,TGTGCCAGCAGCTTGGCAGGGGGACAGGGCCACGAGCAGTACTTC
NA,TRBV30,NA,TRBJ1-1,CAWSVSLDTEAFF,TGTGCCTGGAGTGTATCACTGGACACTGAAGCTTTCTTT
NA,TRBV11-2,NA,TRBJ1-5,CASSSGPNQPQHF,TGTGCCAGCAGCTCAGGGCCAAATCAGCCCCAGCATTTT
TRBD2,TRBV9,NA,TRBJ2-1,CASSANSGVNEQFF,TGTGCCAGCAGCGCGAATAGCGGGGTCAATGAGCAGTTCTTC
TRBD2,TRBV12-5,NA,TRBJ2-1,CASGLVVSGRAAEQFF,TGTGCTAGTGGTTTGGTAGTTAGCGGGAGGGCCGCTGAGCAGTTCTTC
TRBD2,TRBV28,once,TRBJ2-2,CASSSRREGLAGGTGELFF,TGTGCCAGCAGTTCGAGGAGAGAGGGACTAGCGGGAGGTACCGGGGAGCTGTTTTTT
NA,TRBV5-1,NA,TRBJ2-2,CASSLGDFNTGELFF,TGCGCCAGCAGCTTGGGCGACTTTAACACCGGGGAGCTGTTTTTT
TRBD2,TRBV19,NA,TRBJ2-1,CASSPGTSGSSYNEQFF,TGTGCCAGTAGTCCAGGGACTAGCGGGAGCTCCTACAATGAGCAGTTCTTC
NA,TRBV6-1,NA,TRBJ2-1,CASSEDGRVANEQFF,TGTGCCAGCAGTGAAGACGGACGAGTAGCGAATGAGCAGTTCTTC
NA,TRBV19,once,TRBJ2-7,CASSISPSYEQYF,TGTGCCAGTAGTATCTCTCCCAGCTACGAGCAGTACTTC
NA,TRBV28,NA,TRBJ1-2,CASSLERGAVGYTF,TGTGCCAGCAGCCTAGAGCGTGGGGCGGTTGGCTACACCTTC
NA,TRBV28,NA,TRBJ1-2,CASRQPGGVGYGYTF,TGTGCCAGCAGACAACCCGGGGGGGTAGGATATGGCTACACCTTC
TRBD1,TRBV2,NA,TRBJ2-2,CARARDRGLTGELFF,TGTGCCAGAGCTCGGGACAGGGGTTTGACCGGGGAGCTGTTTTTT
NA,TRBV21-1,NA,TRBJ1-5,CASSLRKGGSGNQPQHF,TGTGCCAGCAGCTTGCGAAAAGGGGGATCGGGCAATCAGCCCCAGCATTTT
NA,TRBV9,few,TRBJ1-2,CASSVSQDYGYTF,TGTGCCAGCAGCGTATCACAGGACTATGGCTACACCTTC
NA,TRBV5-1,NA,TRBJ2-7,CASSLTRTGLEQYF,TGCGCCAGCAGCCTAACCCGAACAGGGCTTGAGCAGTACTTC
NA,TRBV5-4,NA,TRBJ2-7,CASSTGGLEKYEQYF,TGTGCCAGCAGCACCGGAGGTCTGGAAAAGTACGAGCAGTACTTC
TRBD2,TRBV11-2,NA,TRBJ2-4,CASSLTTSGGSFAKNIQYF,TGTGCCAGCAGCTTAACCACTAGCGGGGGCTCGTTTGCCAAAAACATTCAGTACTTC
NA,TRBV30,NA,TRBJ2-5,CAWGGSLRFGTQYF,TGTGCCTGGGGGGGGTCTCTGAGGTTCGGGACCCAGTACTTC
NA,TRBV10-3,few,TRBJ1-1,CAISDEGNSEAFF,TGTGCCATCAGTGACGAGGGTAACTCTGAAGCTTTCTTT
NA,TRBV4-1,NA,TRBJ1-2,CASSLTGREGYGYTF,TGCGCCAGCAGCCTCACGGGGAGAGAAGGCTATGGCTACACCTTC
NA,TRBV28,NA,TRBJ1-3,CASSFRGNTIYF,TGTGCCAGCAGTTTCAGAGGAAACACCATATATTTT
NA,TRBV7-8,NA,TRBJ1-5,CASSLAPWAGANQPQHF,TGTGCCAGCAGCTTAGCGCCTTGGGCAGGGGCCAATCAGCCCCAGCATTTT
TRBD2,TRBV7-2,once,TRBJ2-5,CASSLSGGRRGWQETQYF,TGTGCCAGCAGCTTAAGCGGGGGGCGGAGAGGTTGGCAAGAGACCCAGTACTTC
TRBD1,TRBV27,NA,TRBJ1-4,CASSPLTGANEKLFF,TGTGCCAGCAGTCCCCTGACAGGGGCAAATGAAAAACTGTTTTTT
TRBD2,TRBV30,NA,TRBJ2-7,CAWSPGLAVYEQYF,TGTGCCTGGAGTCCAGGCCTAGCGGTCTACGAGCAGTACTTC
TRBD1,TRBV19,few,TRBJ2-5,CASSPRDREETQYF,TGTGCCAGTAGTCCGCGGGACAGGGAAGAGACCCAGTACTTC
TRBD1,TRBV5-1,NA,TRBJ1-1,CASSLRQGGAEAFF,TGCGCCAGCAGCTTGCGACAGGGAGGCGCTGAAGCTTTCTTT
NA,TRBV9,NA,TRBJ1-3,CASSVMPSSGNTIYF,TGTGCCAGCAGCGTTATGCCCAGCTCTGGAAACACCATATATTTT
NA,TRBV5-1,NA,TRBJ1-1,CASSSVDRGAEAFF,TGCGCCAGCAGCTCAGTTGACCGCGGGGCTGAAGCTTTCTTT
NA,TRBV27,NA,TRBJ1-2,CATLTGYGYTF,TGTGCCACCCTCACGGGTTATGGCTACACCTTC
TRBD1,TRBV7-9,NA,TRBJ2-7,CSSTLNYDRVYEQYF,TGTTCCAGCACCCTTAATTACGACAGGGTCTACGAGCAGTACTTC
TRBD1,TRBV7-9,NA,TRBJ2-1,CASSLAQGLYNEQFF,TGTGCCAGCAGCTTAGCACAGGGGTTATACAATGAGCAGTTCTTC
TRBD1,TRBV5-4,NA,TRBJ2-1,CASSLNRGDEQFF,TGTGCCAGCAGCCTGAACAGGGGAGATGAGCAGTTCTTC
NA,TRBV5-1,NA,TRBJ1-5,CASSLDTYSNQPQHF,TGCGCCAGCAGCTTGGACACATATAGCAATCAGCCCCAGCATTTT
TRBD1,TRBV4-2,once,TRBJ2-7,CASSQEGDSSYEQYF,TGTGCCAGCAGCCAAGAGGGGGACAGCTCCTACGAGCAGTACTTC
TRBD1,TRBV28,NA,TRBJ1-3,CASTQDRLKGNTIYF,TGTGCCAGCACCCAGGACAGGTTGAAAGGAAACACCATATATTTT
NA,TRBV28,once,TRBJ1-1,CASSQPGRRNTEAFF,TGTGCCAGCAGTCAGCCCGGGAGAAGGAACACTGAAGCTTTCTTT
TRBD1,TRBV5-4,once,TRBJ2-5,CASSRQGPKETQYF,TGTGCCAGCAGTCGACAGGGCCCTAAAGAGACCCAGTACTTC